The following is a TCR beta chain sequence with its context. What it binds is not known. V lost 7 bases and J 0 bases, leaving 13 bases between the germline ends. In germline, CDR1 is MDHEN, CDR2 SYDVKM. The CDR3 loop spans 14 amino acids. These data belong to a study of cytomegalovirus exposure and HLA in healthy donors. Broader study findings: The Asian-associated ancestry cluster reportedly had fewer N-insertions than the 666-donor mean in a later analysis.

PCR was performed using 60 Vbeta and 13 Jbeta primers. Assay used: immunoSEQ multiplex PCR; TCRdb lists only in-frame clones, some missing. The table includes 200,000 to 250,000 clones, over 70% detected once. Donors were ostensibly healthy at sampling, although undocumented immune exposures were probable. Sequencing used PBMCs. This clonotype originated in a woman aged 60 to 75 in good health and CMV-seropositive. The chain employs TRBV28 and TRBJ2-7; tentatively, D is TRBD2 (6 bases). The CDR3 region has the DNA TGTGCCAGCACCCCGGGGGAACCCTCCTACGAGCAGTACTTC. It codes for CASTPGEPSYEQYF.